This T cell receptor beta chain is from a study of blood T cell repertoires in COVID-19. About the research overall: Sources were T cells, B-cell-depleted T cells, or PBMCs; the material itself was cDNA or gDNA.

Germline CDR1 is MNHEY and CDR2 is SVGAGI. This CDR3 is built from 14 residues. V lost 9 bases and J lost 7; bases outside the gene matches: 7. Per the study methods: Quantification of nucleated cells was approximated via reference gene primer amplification. TCRdb keeps only in-frame clones here, not all; method: immunoSEQ multiplex PCR. Clone size and V and J calls were adopted from that table, with D and trimming inferred from the DNA. The table records 120,000 to 150,000 clones, about 80% of them present only once. Sequenced sample: peripheral blood. The J gene is TRBJ1-5, the V gene TRBV6-5; TRBD1 matches at 12 bases. This receptor was obtained from a human donor in a cohort sampled during active COVID-19. The CDR3, as DNA: TGTGCCAGTACCGGGACAGGGGGCGGACAGCCCCAGCATTTT. Encoded protein: CASTGTGGGQPQHF.